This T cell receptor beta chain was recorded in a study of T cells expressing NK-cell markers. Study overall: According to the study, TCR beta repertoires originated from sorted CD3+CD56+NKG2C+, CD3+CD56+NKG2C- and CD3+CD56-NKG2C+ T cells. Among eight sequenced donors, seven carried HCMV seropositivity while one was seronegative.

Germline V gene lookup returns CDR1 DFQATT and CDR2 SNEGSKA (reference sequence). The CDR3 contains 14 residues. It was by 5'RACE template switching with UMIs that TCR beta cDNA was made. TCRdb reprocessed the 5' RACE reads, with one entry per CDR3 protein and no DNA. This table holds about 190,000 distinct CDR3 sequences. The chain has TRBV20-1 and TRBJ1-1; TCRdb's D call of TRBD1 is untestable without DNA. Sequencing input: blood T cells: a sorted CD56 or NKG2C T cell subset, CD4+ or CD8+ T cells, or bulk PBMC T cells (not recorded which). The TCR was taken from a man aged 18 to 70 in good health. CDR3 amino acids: CSARAPTGNTEAFF.